This T cell receptor (beta chain) was identified in a study of CD8+ T cells in alopecia areata. Treatment denoted: oral pan-JAK inhibitor, 5-10 mg twice daily. Following RNA extraction, reverse transcription yielded cDNA that acted as the sequencing template. TCRdb's table, derived via immunoSEQ multiplex PCR, lists solely in-frame clones and lacks some. The table records some 150,000 clones, about 85% of them present only once. For this clone: Its specificity is unknown.

General study points: Many expanded lesional clones remained in scalp and blood on tofacitinib.

The receptor was isolated from a human donor with alopecia areata. The material sequenced was CD8+ T cells sorted from blood, taken at week 4, from a patient treated with tofacitinib.

The CDR3 region has the DNA TGTGCCAGCGGAAGGACTAGCGGATCCTACGAGCAGTACTTC. The encoded protein is CASGRTSGSYEQYF. The chain has TRBV7-6 and TRBJ2-7; 10 bases fit TRBD2. The CDR3 sequence is 14 residues long. The germline V gene has CDR1 SGHVS and CDR2 FNYEAQ. The V gene end was trimmed by 8 bases and the J gene end by 1 base; junction bases not matched to a gene: 5. The full variable domain, rest sourced from reference TRBV7-6 and TRBJ2-7, is GAGVSQSPRYKVTKRGQDVALRCDPISGHVSLYWYRQALGQGPEFLTYFNYEAQQDKSGLPNDRFSAERPEGSISTLTIQRTEQRDSAMYRCASGRTSGSYEQYFGPGTRLTVT.